This TCR beta chain was sequenced for a study of shared clonotypes between healthy human individuals. Study-wide results and caveats: Only a few donors were included, so the genetic and exposure-history diversity represented was limited.

Only a few counts were recorded for this clone. Its antigen is as yet unknown. The authors distributed each subset's genomic DNA evenly over several immunoSEQ plates. Sequenced by immunoSEQ multiplex PCR; TCRdb stores in-frame clones only, minus some. The table records roughly 1,000,000 clones, approximately 80% of them present only once. This TCR derives from a man in his late teens or twenties in good health. Some clones in this sample may be carry-over from other donors' samples. The sequencing input was memory CD4+ T cells from PBMCs. Subset described: CD45RA-negative fraction.

This CDR3 reads CASRASVAGANVLTF. The CDR3 region has the DNA TGTGCCAGCAGAGCCTCTGTGGCTGGGGCCAACGTCCTGACTTTC. The chain joins TRBV6-5 to TRBJ2-6; D gene unclear. This CDR3 is 15 amino acids long. V lost 6 bases to trimming and J lost 2 bases, with 11 bases between them. Germline V lookup: CDR1 MNHEY, CDR2 SVGAGI.